This T cell receptor beta chain was sequenced in a study of blood T cell repertoires in COVID-19. The overall study: The United States, Italy and Spain provided the acute and convalescent COVID-19 samples. The analysed material was cDNA or gDNA that came from T cells, B-cell-depleted T cells, or PBMCs.

Authors' processing steps: Amplification with reference gene primers provided the estimates of nucleated cell counts. The protocol was immunoSEQ multiplex PCR, while the TCRdb copy is restricted to in-frame clones and leaves out a portion. That table is the source of V, J and clone size, and D and trimming were worked out from the DNA. This table holds 65,000 to 90,000 clones, 75% to 95% found once. This CDR3 has 13 amino acids. V was cut by 5 bases and J by 5 bases, with 10 bases left in between. CDR1 and CDR2 (germline): SGHTA, FQGNSA. This chain connects TRBV7-2 to TRBJ2-1; D remains unclear. The sample consisted of peripheral blood. This TCR came from a human donor in a cohort sampled during active COVID-19. The CDR3 region has the DNA TGTGCCAGCAGCCTAAGCCGGGACAATGAGCAGTTCTTC. Its protein product is CASSLSRDNEQFF.